Shown below are 8 T cell receptor beta chains from a single sample sequenced in a study of control samples from healthy donors and cancer patients. Generated by immunoSEQ multiplex PCR, the TCRdb table keeps only in-frame clones and is missing some. The sample comprises some 140,000 clones, approximately 91% of which are singletons, and around 10% rests with the top ten. The sample consisted of blood. The receptors were sampled from a woman aged 30 to 39 in good health.

CDR3 sequence: CSVPRGGGGYTF. In DNA form, the CDR3 reads TGCAGCGTTCCTCGGGGGGGTGGTGGCTACACCTTC. The chain joins TRBV29-1 to TRBJ1-2, with D possibly being TRBD1 (5 bases). Germline loops: CDR1 SQVTM, CDR2 ANQGSEA. Trimming stripped 5 bases from V and 7 bases from J, with 14 bases between. The CDR3 is 12 residues long. The whole variable domain, remainder taken from reference TRBV29-1 and TRBJ1-2, is SAVISQKPSRDICQRGTSLTIQCQVDSQVTMMFWYRQQPGQSLTLIATANQGSEATYESGFVIDKFPISRPNLTFSTLTVSNMSPEDSSIYLCSVPRGGGGYTFGSGTRLTVV.

The CDR3 region is CASSPEGRPTHSPLHF. CDR3 DNA sequence: TGTGCCAGCAGCCCTGAGGGACGTCCGACCCATTCACCCCTCCACTTT. V and J are TRBV3-1 (or the pseudogene TRBV3-2) and TRBJ1-6; possible D gene TRBD1, 5 bases. This CDR3 is 16 amino acids long. Trimming shortened V by 4 bases and J by 8 bases, and 18 bases separated the two germline ends. Looked up from germline, CDR1 is LGHDT and CDR2 is YNNKEL (reference sequence).

The rearrangement joins TRBV18 to TRBJ2-4; possibly TRBD1 for D (5 bases). Germline values: CDR1 KGHSH, CDR2 LQKENI. V lost 3 bases, J lost 6 bases, and 15 bases lay in between. CDR3 length: 15 residues. CDR3 region: CASSPGQPPGNIQYF. The CDR3 DNA follows: TGTGCCAGCTCACCGGGGCAGCCCCCGGGAAACATTCAGTACTTC. Full variable domain (rest looked up from reference TRBV18 and TRBJ2-4): NAGVMQNPRHLVRRRGQEARLRCSPMKGHSHVYWYRQLPEEGLKFMVYLQKENIIDESGMPKERFSAEFPKEGPSILRIQQVVRGDSAAYFCASSPGQPPGNIQYFGAGTRLSVL.

The chain couples TRBV5-8 to TRBJ1-2, with D hard to call. V lost 4 bases and J lost 0, with 13 bases in between. The CDR3 runs to 15 residues. Germline CDR1 SGHTS, CDR2 YDEGEE. The CDR3 DNA reads TGTGCCAGCAGCCTATCCTACACGGCTAACTATGGCTACACCTTC. It translates to CASSLSYTANYGYTF.

This sequence joins TRBV27 and TRBJ1-2, with 8 bases matching TRBD1. CDR1 and CDR2 from the germline V gene are MNHEY and SMNVEV (reference sequence). The CDR3 totals 14 residues. Trimming took 6 bases from V and 3 from J; bases not matched to a gene: 6. CDR3 in amino acids: CASSSDRVDYGYTF. DNA of the CDR3: TGTGCCAGCAGCTCGGACAGGGTGGACTATGGCTACACCTTC.

V gene TRBV4-2 combines with J gene TRBJ1-1; 7 nucleotides match TRBD1. The CDR3 is 16 amino acids. V was pared by 0 bases and J by 0 bases, with 4 bases of the junction left unmatched. The germline V gene has CDR1 LGHNA and CDR2 YNFKEQ. Here the CDR3 reads CASSQEWTGLNTEAFF. CDR3 coding DNA: TGTGCCAGCAGCCAAGAATGGACAGGCTTGAACACTGAAGCTTTCTTT.

The rearrangement uses TRBV7-9 and TRBJ1-1; no clear D. The V gene's germline CDR1 is SEHNR and CDR2 FQNEAQ (reference sequence). V lost 1 base to trimming and J lost 1 base, with 10 bases between them. This CDR3 is 15 amino acids long. CDR3 coding DNA: TGTGCCAGCAGCTTAGAGAGGGTTGGGAACACTGAAGCTTTCTTT. Translating gives CASSLERVGNTEAFF.

This chain joins TRBV6-5 and TRBJ2-3, with a tentative D call TRBD2 (6 bases). CDR1 is MNHEY, CDR2 SVGAGI, per germline. Deletions cut 8 bases from V and 0 bases from J, with 9 bases between. CDR3 length equals 13 residues. This chain's CDR3 is CASLLASTDTQYF. The CDR3, as DNA: TGTGCCAGCCTACTAGCAAGCACAGATACGCAGTATTTT.